This T cell receptor (beta chain) appears in the sequencing data of a study of blood T cell repertoires in COVID-19. Study information: Samples of COVID-19 (acute and convalescent) were obtained from the United States, Italy and Spain. Nucleic acid was either cDNA or gDNA, and it came from T cells, B-cell-depleted T cells, or PBMCs.

Deletions cut 2 bases from V and 0 bases from J, with 6 bases between. The CDR3 is 14 amino acids. The germline CDR1 and CDR2 sequences are MGHRA and YSYEKL. Profiling relied on immunoSEQ multiplex PCR, and the TCRdb table lists in-frame clones only, not all of them. Among approximately 410,000 clones listed, 70% to 90% were seen once. The genes are TRBV4-1 and TRBJ2-3; no clear D gene. The sample comprised peripheral blood. This TCR was sampled from a woman aged 25-40 years with active or convalescent COVID-19. DNA of the CDR3: TGCGCCAGCAGCCAAACACCTAGCACAGATACGCAGTATTTT. The encoded protein is CASSQTPSTDTQYF.